This entry lists 18 T cell receptor beta chains sequenced from one sample in a study of identifying expanded T cells in peripheral blood. Sequenced by immunoSEQ multiplex PCR; TCRdb stores in-frame clones only, minus some. The top ten clones hold less than 9.5% of a sample with 75,000 to 90,000 clones, roughly 90% of them seen once. Source material: blood. These receptors were collected from a person aged 18 to 75 in good health.

The gene calls are TRBV4-1 and TRBJ1-5; the D gene is possibly TRBD1 (5 bases). Trimming cost V 1 base and J 3 bases, with 13 bases left between them. Germline-derived CDR1 and CDR2 are MGHRA and YSYEKL. The CDR3 sequence is 16 residues long. This CDR3 is CASSQVSAGINQPQHF. In nucleotides, the CDR3 is TGCGCCAGCAGCCAAGTGAGTGCAGGGATCAATCAGCCCCAGCATTTT.

Only one count was recorded for this clone. The CDR3 does not close with the conserved phenylalanine or tryptophan, likely indicating a read error. V is TRBV19 and J is TRBJ2-7; tentative D call: TRBD2 (5 bases). Germline V gene data show CDR1 as LNHDA and CDR2 as SQIVND (reference sequence). The CDR3 is 13 amino acids. The V end lost 3 bases, the J end lost 6 bases, and 12 bases lay between the germline ends. The CDR3 loop is CASSMTVRGEQYL. As DNA, the CDR3 is TGTGCCAGTAGTATGACTGTCCGGGGCGAGCAGTACCTC.

The gene calls are TRBV7-9 and TRBJ1-5; D remains ambiguous. The CDR3 is 14 residues long. V was clipped by 1 base and J by 3 bases, with 7 bases between them. Germline V lookup: CDR1 SEHNR, CDR2 FQNEAQ (reference sequence). The CDR3 DNA reads as TGTGCCAGCAGCTTAGGTCGGTACAATCAGCCCCAGCATTTT. It specifies CASSLGRYNQPQHF. Complete variable domain (other parts from reference TRBV7-9 and TRBJ1-5): DTGVSQNPRHKITKRGQNVTFRCDPISEHNRLYWYRQTLGQGPEFLTYFQNEAQLEKSRLLSDRFSAERPKGSFSTLEIQRTEQGDSAMYLCASSLGRYNQPQHFGDGTRLSIL.

The chain carries TRBV18 and TRBJ2-6, with D perhaps TRBD1 (6 bases). CDR3 length equals 18 residues. Germline loops: CDR1 KGHSH, CDR2 LQKENI. V gave up 3 bases and J gave up 1 base, with 16 bases separating them. CDR3 region: CASSPVQGDWSGANVLTF. The CDR3 DNA reads as TGTGCCAGCTCACCGGTACAGGGAGATTGGTCTGGGGCCAACGTCCTGACTTTC.

The chain couples TRBV30 to TRBJ1-3; D remains ambiguous. The CDR3 has 15 amino acids. Between the trimmed V and J ends, which lost 0 bases and 2 bases, there was a span of 11 bases. Per the germline V gene, CDR1 is GTSNPN and CDR2 is SVGIG (reference sequence). In nucleotides, the CDR3 is TGTGCCTGGAGTGTACGAGGTTTCACTGGAAACACCATATATTTT. The encoded protein is CAWSVRGFTGNTIYF.

The V gene is TRBV4-3, the J gene TRBJ2-1; 11 bases match TRBD2. Germline trimming cut 1 base from V and 6 bases from J; bases unmatched to any gene: 11. CDR1 is LGHNA and CDR2 is YSLEER in the germline V gene. This CDR3 has 18 amino acids. The CDR3 DNA is TGCGCCAGCAGCCAAGTCCTAGCGGGAGGCGCCGGAATCAATGAGCAGTTCTTC. Translation: CASSQVLAGGAGINEQFF.

The chain links TRBV2 to TRBJ1-5, with 8 nucleotides matching TRBD1. In germline, CDR1 is SNHLY, CDR2 FYNNEI. Germline trimming cut 7 bases from V and 3 bases from J; bases unmatched to any gene: 17. CDR3 length equals 18 residues. This CDR3 reads CASNSASRGTGANQPQHF. DNA of the CDR3: TGTGCCAGCAATTCTGCGTCGAGAGGGACAGGAGCCAATCAGCCCCAGCATTTT. Full variable domain (missing parts from reference TRBV2 and TRBJ1-5): EPEVTQTPSHQVTQMGQEVILRCVPISNHLYFYWYRQILGQKVEFLVSFYNNEISEKSEIFDDQFSVERPDGSNFTLKIRSTKLEDSAMYFCASNSASRGTGANQPQHFGDGTRLSIL.

This clone has just a few counts. This chain connects TRBV19 to TRBJ2-7; D gene ambiguous. V was trimmed by 5 bases and J by 4 bases, leaving 9 bases between them. Germline CDR1 LNHDA, CDR2 SQIVND (reference sequence). The CDR3 has 12 amino acids. Written as DNA, the CDR3 is TGTGCCAGTAGTGACAAGTCTTACGAGCAGTACTTC. Its protein is CASSDKSYEQYF.

The V call is TRBV29-1, the J call TRBJ1-1; D remains unclear. CDR1 SQVTM and CDR2 ANQGSEA come from the germline V gene. There are 13 residues in the CDR3. Trimming left V 3 bases short and J 0 bases short, with 8 bases between. The CDR3 DNA reads TGCAGCGTTGATAAGGCCATGAACACTGAAGCTTTCTTT. It yields the protein CSVDKAMNTEAFF.

The chain uses TRBV29-1 and TRBJ2-7; 10 bases map to TRBD1. V shed 6 bases, J shed 7 bases, and the junction held 6 bases outside the gene matches. Germline V gene data show CDR1 as SQVTM and CDR2 as ANQGSEA. This CDR3 contains 12 residues. CDR3 residues: CSVGTGEREQYF. DNA for the CDR3: TGCAGCGTAGGGACAGGGGAAAGGGAGCAGTACTTC.

The rearrangement uses TRBV2 and TRBJ1-6; D gene uncertain. CDR1 is SNHLY, CDR2 FYNNEI, per germline. Trimming pared 1 base from V and 6 bases from J, leaving 10 bases between. The CDR3 is 15 residues long. Here the CDR3 DNA reads TGTGCCAGCAGTGAAGTTAAGGAAACTAATTCACCCCTCCACTTT. This codes for CASSEVKETNSPLHF.

This clone was recorded once. This chain joins TRBV6-5 and TRBJ1-1; the match to TRBD1 covers 7 bases. Germline V CDR1 and CDR2: MNHEY, SVGAGI. Germline trimming cut 6 bases from V and 3 bases from J; bases unmatched to any gene: 7. The CDR3 contains 14 residues. CDR3 DNA: TGTGCCAGCAGGAGCCCCAGGGGGTACACTGAAGCTTTCTTT. Protein: CASRSPRGYTEAFF.

The chain has TRBV30 and TRBJ2-2; 8 bases fit TRBD1. J gave up 4 bases and V 5 bases, and 9 bases lay outside the gene matches. CDR3 length equals 15 residues. Per the germline V gene, CDR1 is GTSNPN and CDR2 is SVGIG (reference sequence). CDR3 region: CAWGEWGQVTGELFF. CDR3 sequence (DNA): TGTGCCTGGGGGGAATGGGGACAGGTCACCGGGGAGCTGTTTTTT. The full variable domain, with the rest looked up from reference TRBV30 and TRBJ2-2, is SQTIHQWPATLVQPVGSPLSLECTVEGTSNPNLYWYRQAAGRGLQLLFYSVGIGQISSEVPQNLSASRPQDRQFILSSKKLLLSDSGFYLCAWGEWGQVTGELFFGEGSRLTVL.

The chain employs TRBV18 and TRBJ1-4; 8 positions agree with TRBD1. The length of the CDR3 is 16 residues. The trim removed 3 bases at V and 3 bases at J, leaving 6 bases unmatched. Germline CDR1 is KGHSH and CDR2 is LQKENI. The CDR3 DNA follows: TGTGCCAGCTCACCGGGCACAGGGGGAGCTAATGAAAAACTGTTTTTT. Encoded protein: CASSPGTGGANEKLFF.

The chain carries TRBV9 and TRBJ2-1; 9 bases agree with TRBD1. The CDR3 is 15 amino acids. After removal of 3 bases from V and 4 bases from J, the junction contained 5 bases not matched to a gene. Germline V gene data show CDR1 as SGDLS and CDR2 as YYNGEE. CDR3: CASSGRDRDYNEQFF. DNA of the CDR3: TGTGCCAGCAGCGGCCGGGACAGGGATTACAATGAGCAGTTCTTC.

The chain joins TRBV19 to TRBJ1-3; D not certain. The CDR3 length is 12 residues. V lost 10 bases and J lost 8, with 15 bases in between. Germline CDR1 reads LNHDA; CDR2 reads SQIVND (reference sequence). DNA of the CDR3: TGTGCCACCTCCCCCGTGGGTGACACCATATATTTT. It specifies CATSPVGDTIYF.

The CDR3 nucleotides are TGTGCCAGCAGCCCAGGGTTGCAGGCCCTCGGGGAGCTGTTTTTT. Translated: CASSPGLQALGELFF. V usage is TRBV14 and J usage is TRBJ2-2; tentative D call: TRBD1 (5 bases). The germline V and J ends were trimmed by 4 bases and 7 bases, with 16 bases remaining between them. The CDR3 is 15 residues long. The germline CDR1 and CDR2 sequences are SGHDN and FVKESK.

This chain links TRBV27 with TRBJ2-7, with D unresolved. The CDR3 extends over 13 amino acids. The V end was cut by 5 bases, the J end by 2 bases, with 10 bases between. Germline V CDR1 and CDR2: MNHEY, SMNVEV (reference sequence). CDR3 DNA sequence: TGTGCCAGCAGTCGGGCAATTGCCTACGAGCAGTACTTC. It is translated as CASSRAIAYEQYF.